What follows are 12 T cell receptor beta chains derived from one specimen sequenced in a study of human T cells and chemical hapten exposure. TCRdb passed the RACE reads through MiXCR, listing each CDR3 protein once. The sample includes roughly 140,000 distinct CDR3 sequences, around 11% of them seen just once. Time point noted: patch test 2, 6 weeks after DPC sensitization. The treatment denotes: therapeutic diphenylcyclopropenone sensitization with weekly scalp DPC. This specimen was whole blood, taken in connection with sensitization to the hapten diphenylcyclopropenone (DPC). These receptors all come from a woman aged 45-59 years with alopecia areata. Some clones in this sample may be carry-over from other donors' samples.

This clonotype was recorded a few times. The chain is built from TRBV7-2 and TRBJ2-5, with D perhaps TRBD1 or TRBD2 (6 bases each). V lost 5 bases and J 0 bases, leaving 19 bases between the germline ends. The CDR3 extends over 17 amino acids. Per the germline V gene, CDR1 is SGHTA and CDR2 is FQGNSA. The CDR3 DNA follows: TGTGCCAGCAGCACCCTACAGGGCCGGGGGTACCAAGAGACCCAGTACTTC. Encoded protein: CASSTLQGRGYQETQYF.

As concerns this clonotype: The CDR3 carries no conserved terminal phenylalanine or tryptophan, so it likely arises from a read error. The chain employs TRBV28 and TRBJ2-7; the D is unclear. The CDR3 is 12 residues long. Germline V gene data show CDR1 as MDHEN and CDR2 as SYDVKM. Trimming cost V 7 bases and J 2 bases, with 9 bases left between them. The CDR3 DNA reads TGTGCCAGCAAAGAAGAGCCCTACGAGCAGTACTGC. Its translation: CASKEEPYEQYC.

This clonotype was seen a handful of times. V and J are TRBV7-2 and TRBJ1-3, with D tentatively TRBD1 (5 bases). CDR3 length equals 18 residues. V lost 5 bases to trimming and J lost 0 bases, with 20 bases between them. Germline CDR1 and CDR2: SGHTA and FQGNSA. CDR3 in amino acids: CASSHTGGSRSSGNTIYF. The CDR3 DNA is TGTGCCAGCAGCCATACAGGCGGGAGCAGAAGCTCTGGAAACACCATATATTTT. The variable domain in full, completed from reference TRBV7-2 and TRBJ1-3, reads GAGVSQSPSNKVTEKGKDVELRCDPISGHTALYWYRQSLGQGLEFLIYFQGNSAPDKSGLPSDRFSAERTGGSVSTLTIQRTQQEDSAVYLCASSHTGGSRSSGNTIYFGEGSWLTVV.

This chain uses TRBV7-6 with TRBJ2-1; possible D gene TRBD2, 6 bases. V lost 4 bases and J lost 4, with 23 bases in between. Germline V gene data show CDR1 as SGHVS and CDR2 as FNYEAQ. This CDR3 has 18 residues. The CDR3 reads CASSSLPASAIIYNEQFF. The CDR3 DNA follows: TGTGCCAGCAGCTCGTTACCGGCTAGCGCAATTATATACAATGAGCAGTTCTTC.

This clonotype turned up a few times. The DNA for the CDR3 is TGTGCCAGCAGCCAGGACTCTTCCTACGAGCAGTACTTC. It encodes CASSQDSSYEQYF. The chain couples TRBV11-3 to TRBJ2-7, with D perhaps TRBD2 (5 bases). Germline V gene lookup returns CDR1 SGHNT and CDR2 YENEEA. This CDR3 spans 13 amino acids. The V end lost 5 bases, the J end lost 1 base, and 9 bases lay between the germline ends.

The sample holds a few counts of this clonotype. The rearrangement links TRBV7-2 to TRBJ2-7; 10 nucleotides line up with TRBD2. The ends lost 3 bases at V and 2 bases at J; junction bases unmatched: 4. This CDR3 contains 15 residues. Germline V lookup: CDR1 SGHTA, CDR2 FQGNSA. CDR3 in DNA: TGTGCCAGCAGCTTTCAAGCGGGAGGGGCCTACGAGCAGTACTTC. This encodes CASSFQAGGAYEQYF.

This sequence joins TRBV29-1 and TRBJ2-2, with 7 bases lining up with TRBD1. V was clipped by 5 bases and J by 2 bases; unmatched bases: 8. The CDR3 runs to 15 residues. In germline, CDR1 is SQVTM, CDR2 ANQGSEA. The CDR3 nucleotides read TGCAGCGTTTCCGCCGGGACAGACAACACCGGGGAGCTGTTTTTT. Translated: CSVSAGTDNTGELFF.

This clonotype was counted only a few times. The V and J genes are TRBV7-9 and TRBJ2-5; D gene ambiguous. CDR1 is SEHNR and CDR2 is FQNEAQ in the germline V gene (reference sequence). The CDR3 runs 15 residues. The V gene lost 0 bases and the J gene lost 1 base, with 9 bases spanning the gap. The DNA for the CDR3 is TGTGCCAGCAGCTTAGCCCGGCTGACCCAAGAGACCCAGTACTTC. Encoded protein: CASSLARLTQETQYF. The variable domain in full, with the rest retrieved from reference TRBV7-9 and TRBJ2-5, is DTGVSQNPRHKITKRGQNVTFRCDPISEHNRLYWYRQTLGQGPEFLTYFQNEAQLEKSRLLSDRFSAERPKGSFSTLEIQRTEQGDSAMYLCASSLARLTQETQYFGPGTRLLVL.

The sample holds many counts of this clonotype. CDR3 region: CSYIRRNLNTEAFF. The DNA for the CDR3 is TGCAGCTACATCCGCCGGAATTTGAACACTGAAGCTTTCTTT. The chain recombines TRBV29-1 with TRBJ1-1; D is unclear. CDR3 length equals 14 residues. Per the germline V gene, CDR1 is SQVTM and CDR2 is ANQGSEA. Trimming stripped 8 bases from V and 0 bases from J, with 16 bases between.

This clonotype was seen a handful of times. This chain connects TRBV5-1 to TRBJ2-3, with D maybe TRBD2 (5 bases). The V end was cut by 4 bases, the J end by 2 bases, with 5 bases between. The germline CDR1 and CDR2 sequences are SGHRS and YFSETQ. The CDR3 runs 12 residues. Written as DNA, the CDR3 is TGCGCCAGCAGCCGGGACACAGATACGCAGTATTTT. Translating it yields CASSRDTDTQYF.

The chain has TRBV4-3 and TRBJ2-5; the D gene is possibly TRBD2 (6 bases). In germline, CDR1 is LGHNA, CDR2 YSLEER. The CDR3 length is 17 residues. Trimming cost V 1 base and J 5 bases, with 20 bases left between them. The CDR3 sequence is CASSQAPPTHSGETQYF. The CDR3 coding sequence is TGCGCCAGCAGCCAAGCCCCGCCGACGCACAGCGGGGAGACCCAGTACTTC.

This clonotype was seen a few times. The V gene is TRBV3-1, the J gene TRBJ2-3, with D perhaps matching TRBD2 (5 bases). The CDR3 runs 15 residues. CDR1 and CDR2 (germline): LGHDT, YNNKEL (reference sequence). V was pared by 3 bases and J by 5 bases, with 15 bases between. In nucleotides, the CDR3 is TGTGCCAGCAGCCAGGTTACGGGGTTGGTAGATACGCAGTATTTT. It yields the protein CASSQVTGLVDTQYF.